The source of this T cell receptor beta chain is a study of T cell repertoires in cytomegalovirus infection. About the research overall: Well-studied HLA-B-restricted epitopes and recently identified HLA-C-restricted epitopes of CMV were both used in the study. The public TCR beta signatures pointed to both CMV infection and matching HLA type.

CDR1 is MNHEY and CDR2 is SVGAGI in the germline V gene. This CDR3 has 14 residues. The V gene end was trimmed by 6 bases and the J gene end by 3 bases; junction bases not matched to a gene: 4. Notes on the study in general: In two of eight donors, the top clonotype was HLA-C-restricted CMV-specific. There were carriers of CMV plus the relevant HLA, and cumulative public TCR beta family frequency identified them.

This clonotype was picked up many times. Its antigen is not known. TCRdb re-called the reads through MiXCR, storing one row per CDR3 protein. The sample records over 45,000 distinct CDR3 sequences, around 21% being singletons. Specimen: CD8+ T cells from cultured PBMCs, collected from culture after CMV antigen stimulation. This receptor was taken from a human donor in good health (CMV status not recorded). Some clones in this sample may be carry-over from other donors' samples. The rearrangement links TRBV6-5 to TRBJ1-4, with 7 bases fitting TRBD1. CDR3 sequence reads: CASRRGGPNEKLFF. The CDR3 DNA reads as TGTGCCAGCAGGCGAGGGGGCCCTAATGAAAAACTGTTTTTT.